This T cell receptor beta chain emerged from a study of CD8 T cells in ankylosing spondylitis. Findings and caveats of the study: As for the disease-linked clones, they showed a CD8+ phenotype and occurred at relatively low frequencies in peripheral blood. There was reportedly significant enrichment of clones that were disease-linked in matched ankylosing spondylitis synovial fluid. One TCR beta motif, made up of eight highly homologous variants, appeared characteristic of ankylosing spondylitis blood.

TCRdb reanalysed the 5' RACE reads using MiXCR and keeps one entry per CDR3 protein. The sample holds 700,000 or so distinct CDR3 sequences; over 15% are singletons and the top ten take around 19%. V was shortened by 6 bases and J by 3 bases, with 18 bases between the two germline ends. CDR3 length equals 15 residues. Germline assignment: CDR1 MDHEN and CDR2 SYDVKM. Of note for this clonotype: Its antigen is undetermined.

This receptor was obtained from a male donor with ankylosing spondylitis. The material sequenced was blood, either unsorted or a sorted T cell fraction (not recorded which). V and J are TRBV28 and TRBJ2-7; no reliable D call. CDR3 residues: CASSTIGPTYYEQYF. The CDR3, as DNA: TGTGCCAGCAGCACCATCGGACCAACGTACTACGAGCAGTACTTC.